This T cell receptor beta chain was observed in a study of CD8 T cells in Susac syndrome. Study in general: Clinically active disease was present in about 6 of the sequenced Susac syndrome patients. Roughly eight of these patients were in remission.

Reverse transcription of about 0.5 to 1 ug RNA was carried out with random hexamers. TCRdb recomputed calls from the immunoSEQ multiplex PCR reads with MiXCR, one row per CDR3 protein. Here the sample spans about 240,000 distinct CDR3 sequences, approximately 95% being singletons. The CDR3 runs 12 residues. Germline V lookup: CDR1 DFQATT, CDR2 SNEGSKA (reference sequence). On this clonotype: A junction end diverges from the germline sequence, so it may reflect a read error.

This receptor was taken from a human donor with Susac syndrome. The chain carries TRBV20-1 and TRBJ2-1; D might be TRBD2 (6 bases). The sequenced material came from CD4+ T cells from PBMCs. The CDR3 is CSASSRGNGLIF. DNA of the CDR3: TGCAGTGCTTCCAGTCGGGGGAACGGCTTAATCTTC.